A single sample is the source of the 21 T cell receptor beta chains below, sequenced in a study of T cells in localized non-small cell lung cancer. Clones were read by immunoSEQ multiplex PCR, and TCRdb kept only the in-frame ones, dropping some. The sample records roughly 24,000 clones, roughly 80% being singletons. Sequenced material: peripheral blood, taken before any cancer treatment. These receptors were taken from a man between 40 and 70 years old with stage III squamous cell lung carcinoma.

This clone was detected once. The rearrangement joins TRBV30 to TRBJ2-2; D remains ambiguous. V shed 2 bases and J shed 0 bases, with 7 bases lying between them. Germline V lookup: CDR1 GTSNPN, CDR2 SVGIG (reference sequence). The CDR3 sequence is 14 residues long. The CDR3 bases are TGTGCCTGGAGTCCTCTCACGAACACCGGGGAGCTGTTTTTT. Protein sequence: CAWSPLTNTGELFF.

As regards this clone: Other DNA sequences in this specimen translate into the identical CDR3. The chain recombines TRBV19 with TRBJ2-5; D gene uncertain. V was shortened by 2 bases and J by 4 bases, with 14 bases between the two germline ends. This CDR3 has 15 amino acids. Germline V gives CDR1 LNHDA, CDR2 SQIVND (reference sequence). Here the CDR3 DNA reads TGTGCCAGTAGTATAAGGGCCGGAGCATTAGAGACCCAGTACTTC. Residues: CASSIRAGALETQYF.

CDR3 in amino acids: CASSQWGSGSNTEAFF. CDR3 coding DNA: TGTGCCAGCAGCCAGTGGGGGTCAGGCTCGAACACTGAAGCTTTCTTT. This chain uses TRBV4-2 with TRBJ1-1, with D possibly matching TRBD1 (5 bases). The V end was cut by 3 bases, the J end by 1 base, with 15 bases between. Germline CDR1 reads LGHNA; CDR2 reads YNFKEQ. The CDR3 sequence is 16 residues long.

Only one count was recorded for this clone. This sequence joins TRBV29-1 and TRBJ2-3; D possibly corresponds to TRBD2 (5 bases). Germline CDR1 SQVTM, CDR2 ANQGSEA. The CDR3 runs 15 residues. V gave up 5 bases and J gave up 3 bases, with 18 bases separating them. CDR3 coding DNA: TGCAGCGTTTTCCCTCGGGAAGTCGCGACAGATACGCAGTATTTT. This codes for CSVFPREVATDTQYF.

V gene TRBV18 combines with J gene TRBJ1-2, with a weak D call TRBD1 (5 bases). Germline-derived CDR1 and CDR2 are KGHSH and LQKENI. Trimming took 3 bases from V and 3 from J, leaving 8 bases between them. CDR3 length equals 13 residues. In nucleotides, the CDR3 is TGTGCCAGCTCACCGGACAAATACTATGGCTACACCTTC. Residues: CASSPDKYYGYTF.

DNA of the CDR3: TGTGCCAGCAGCATCGGACTAGCAGATGAGCAGTTCTTC. It encodes CASSIGLADEQFF. The gene calls are TRBV7-6 and TRBJ2-1; TRBD2 agrees at 8 bases. Germline lookup yields CDR1 SGHVS and CDR2 FNYEAQ. V shed 5 bases and J 8 bases; nucleotides not matched to a gene: 5. The CDR3 consists of 13 residues.

Written as DNA, the CDR3 is TGCGCCAGCAGCCCGGGACTTGGGGCCAACGTCCTGACTTTC. This gives the protein CASSPGLGANVLTF. The chain links TRBV5-1 to TRBJ2-6, with D possibly matching TRBD2 (6 bases). The CDR3 contains 14 residues. V lost 4 bases to trimming and J lost 3 bases, with 8 bases between them. In germline, CDR1 is SGHRS, CDR2 YFSETQ.

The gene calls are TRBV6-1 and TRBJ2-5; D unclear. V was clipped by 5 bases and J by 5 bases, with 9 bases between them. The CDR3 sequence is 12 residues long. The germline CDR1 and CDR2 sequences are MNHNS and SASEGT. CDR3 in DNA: TGTGCCAGCAGTAGGGTCAGTGAGACCCAGTACTTC. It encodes CASSRVSETQYF.

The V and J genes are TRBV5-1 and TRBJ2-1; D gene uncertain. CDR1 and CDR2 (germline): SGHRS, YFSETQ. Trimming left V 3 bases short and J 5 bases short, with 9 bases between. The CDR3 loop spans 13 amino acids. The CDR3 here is CASSSVRNNEQFF. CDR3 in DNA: TGCGCCAGCAGCTCCGTACGAAACAATGAGCAGTTCTTC.

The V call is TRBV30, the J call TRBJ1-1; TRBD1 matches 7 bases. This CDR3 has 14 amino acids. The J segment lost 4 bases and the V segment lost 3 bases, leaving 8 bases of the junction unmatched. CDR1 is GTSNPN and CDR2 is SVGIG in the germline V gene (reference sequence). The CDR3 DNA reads TGTGCCTGGAGCTTCGACTCAGGGGGCACTGAAGCTTTCTTT. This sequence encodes CAWSFDSGGTEAFF. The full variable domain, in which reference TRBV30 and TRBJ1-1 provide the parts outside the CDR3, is SQTIHQWPATLVQPVGSPLSLECTVEGTSNPNLYWYRQAAGRGLQLLFYSVGIGQISSEVPQNLSASRPQDRQFILSSKKLLLSDSGFYLCAWSFDSGGTEAFFGQGTRLTVV.

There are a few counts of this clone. CDR3 bases: TGTGCCAGCAGCCTAGTTTTAAGCTCCTACAATGAGCAGTTCTTC. Translation: CASSLVLSSYNEQFF. This chain joins TRBV6-5 and TRBJ2-1; no definite D call. V was pared by 6 bases and J by 0 bases, with 12 bases between. Looked up from germline, CDR1 is MNHEY and CDR2 is SVGAGI. CDR3 length: 15 amino acids.

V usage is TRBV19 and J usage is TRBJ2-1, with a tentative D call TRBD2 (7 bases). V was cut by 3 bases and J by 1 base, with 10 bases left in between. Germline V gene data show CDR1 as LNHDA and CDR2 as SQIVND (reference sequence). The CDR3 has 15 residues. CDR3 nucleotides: TGTGCCAGTAGTATGAGGGGGGGGTCCTACAATGAGCAGTTCTTC. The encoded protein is CASSMRGGSYNEQFF.

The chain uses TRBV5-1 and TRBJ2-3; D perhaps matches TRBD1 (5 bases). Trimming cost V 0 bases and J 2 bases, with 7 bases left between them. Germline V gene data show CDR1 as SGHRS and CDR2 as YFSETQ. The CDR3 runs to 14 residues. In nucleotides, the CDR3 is TGCGCCAGCAGCTTGGGACAGCTCACAGATACGCAGTATTTT. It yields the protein CASSLGQLTDTQYF.

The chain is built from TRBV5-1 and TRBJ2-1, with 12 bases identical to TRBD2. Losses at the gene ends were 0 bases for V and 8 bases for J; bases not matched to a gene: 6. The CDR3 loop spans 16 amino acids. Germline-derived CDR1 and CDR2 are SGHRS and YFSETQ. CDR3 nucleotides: TGCGCCAGCAGCTTGGCTAGCGGGAGGGCCCTGGATGAGCAGTTCTTC. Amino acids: CASSLASGRALDEQFF.

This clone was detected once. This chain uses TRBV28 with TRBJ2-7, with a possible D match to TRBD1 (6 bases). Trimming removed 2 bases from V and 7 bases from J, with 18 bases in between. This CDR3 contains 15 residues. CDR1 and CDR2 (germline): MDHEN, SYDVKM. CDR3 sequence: CASSLGGSGLGEQYF. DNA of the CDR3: TGTGCCAGCAGTTTAGGGGGCAGCGGTTTAGGGGAGCAGTACTTC.

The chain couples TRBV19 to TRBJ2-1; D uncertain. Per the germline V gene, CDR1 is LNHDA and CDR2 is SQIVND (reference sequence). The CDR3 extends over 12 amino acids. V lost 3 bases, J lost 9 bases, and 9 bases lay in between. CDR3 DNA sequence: TGTGCCAGTAGTATTTATCCTGGTGAGCAGTTCTTC. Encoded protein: CASSIYPGEQFF.

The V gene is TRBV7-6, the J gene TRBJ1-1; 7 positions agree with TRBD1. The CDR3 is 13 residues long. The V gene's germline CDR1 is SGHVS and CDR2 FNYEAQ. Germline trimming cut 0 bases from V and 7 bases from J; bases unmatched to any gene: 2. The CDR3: CASSLASGGEAFF. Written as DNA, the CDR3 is TGTGCCAGCAGCTTAGCGTCAGGGGGTGAAGCTTTCTTT.

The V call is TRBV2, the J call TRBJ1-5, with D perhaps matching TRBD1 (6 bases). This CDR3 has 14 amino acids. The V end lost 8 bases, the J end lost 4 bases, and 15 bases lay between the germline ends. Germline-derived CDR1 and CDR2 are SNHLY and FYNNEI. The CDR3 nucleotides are TGTGCCAGCGCCGGGCTACAGGGAAATCAGCCCCAGCATTTT. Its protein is CASAGLQGNQPQHF.

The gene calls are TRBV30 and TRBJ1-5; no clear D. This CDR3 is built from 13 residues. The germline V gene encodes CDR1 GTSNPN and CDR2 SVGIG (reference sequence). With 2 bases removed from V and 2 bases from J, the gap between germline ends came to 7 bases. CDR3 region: CAWSSQGNQPQHF. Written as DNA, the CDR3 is TGTGCCTGGAGTTCGCAGGGCAATCAGCCCCAGCATTTT.

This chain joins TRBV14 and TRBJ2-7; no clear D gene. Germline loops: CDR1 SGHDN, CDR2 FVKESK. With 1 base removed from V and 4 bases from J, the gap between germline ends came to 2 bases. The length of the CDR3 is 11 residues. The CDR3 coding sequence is TGTGCCAGCAGCCAAGCTTACGAGCAGTACTTC. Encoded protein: CASSQAYEQYF.

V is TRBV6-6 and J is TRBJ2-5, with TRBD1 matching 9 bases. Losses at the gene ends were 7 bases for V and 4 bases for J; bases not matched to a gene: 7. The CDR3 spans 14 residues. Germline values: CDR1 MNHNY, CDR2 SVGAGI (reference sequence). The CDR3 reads CASTITGGGETQYF. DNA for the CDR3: TGTGCCAGCACCATTACAGGGGGCGGAGAGACCCAGTACTTC.